A selection of T cell receptor beta chains follows, all from one sample in a study of technical replicates of blood from a few donors. Sequencing was performed with immunoSEQ multiplex PCR; in TCRdb, only in-frame clones are kept and a portion is missing. The sample contains 65,000 to 80,000 clones, 95% to 99% of which appear only once. The sequenced sample was T cells isolated from PBMCs. The receptor source for this set is a human donor in good health. CDR3s include the opening cysteine and the closing phenylalanine or tryptophan. A D gene is named only where the DNA matches it firmly. The listing skips clone size in some rows; elsewhere it reads once, few, many or a size class.

d_gene,v_gene,abundance,j_gene,CDR3nt,CDR3aa
NA,TRBV5-1,once,TRBJ2-3,TGCGCCAGCAGCTTGCCGGGGGATGGAGATACGCAGTATTTT,CASSLPGDGDTQYF
NA,TRBV6-6,NA,TRBJ1-2,TGTGCCAGCAGTGACGAACGGACAGTCTATGGCTACACCTTC,CASSDERTVYGYTF
NA,TRBV28,NA,TRBJ2-7,TGTGCCAGCAGTTTTATCTCGGACACCTTGTCCGAGCAGTACTTC,CASSFISDTLSEQYF
NA,TRBV29-1,NA,TRBJ2-5,TGCAGCGTTGAAGATCGGGGTCACTTCCAAGAGACCCAGTACTTC,CSVEDRGHFQETQYF
TRBD2,TRBV30,NA,TRBJ2-3,TGTGCCTGGAGTGCGGGACTAGCGGACTCCTTCGATACGCAGTATTTT,CAWSAGLADSFDTQYF
NA,TRBV5-1,NA,TRBJ2-5,TGCGCCAGCAGCTTATCTGGACTCCAAGAGACCCAGTACTTC,CASSLSGLQETQYF
NA,TRBV6-1,NA,TRBJ2-2,TGTGCCAGCAGTGAAGCGCAGGCAGATAAGACCGGGGAGCTGTTTTTT,CASSEAQADKTGELFF
TRBD2,TRBV6-5,NA,TRBJ2-1,TGTGCCAGCAGTTACACGCGGGAGATCGGTGAGCAGTTCTTC,CASSYTREIGEQFF
TRBD1,TRBV7-9,NA,TRBJ2-7,TGTGCCAGCAGCTATGGTAGTGTAGGACAGGGGACCTACGAGCAGTACTTC,CASSYGSVGQGTYEQYF
TRBD2,TRBV4-2,NA,TRBJ2-7,TGTGCCAGCAGCCAAGATCGGGGGGACGAGCAGTACTTC,CASSQDRGDEQYF
TRBD2,TRBV14,NA,TRBJ2-7,TGTGCCAGCAGCCCAGCGGGAGGGCCGAAGATCGAGCAGTACTTC,CASSPAGGPKIEQYF
NA,TRBV18,once,TRBJ2-1,TGTGCCAGCTCACCAAGGGACTATGAGCAGTTCTTC,CASSPRDYEQFF
NA,TRBV18,NA,TRBJ1-2,TGTGCCAGCTCACCTCGTGAGACAGGAGAAGGCTACACCTTC,CASSPRETGEGYTF
TRBD1,TRBV4-1,NA,TRBJ2-7,TGCGCCAGCAGATACCGGGACAGGTCCTACGAGCAGTACTTC,CASRYRDRSYEQYF
NA,TRBV7-2,NA,TRBJ1-3,TGTGCCAGCAGCTTAAGACAGTCTGGAAACACCATATATTTT,CASSLRQSGNTIYF
NA,TRBV2,NA,TRBJ2-5,TGTGCCAGCAGTGGAGGCCAAGAAAGGGGCGCAGAGACCCAGTACTTC,CASSGGQERGAETQYF
NA,TRBV10-3,NA,TRBJ1-2,TGTGCCATCAGTGAGTCGAAGCAGGGGCCATACTATGGCTACACCTTC,CAISESKQGPYYGYTF
NA,TRBV27,NA,TRBJ2-7,TGTGCCAGCAGCCGATCACAGGGCTACGAGCAGTACTTC,CASSRSQGYEQYF
TRBD1,TRBV5-4,NA,TRBJ1-2,TGTGCCAGCAGCTTTAGGGACAGGGGGAACTATGGCTACACCTTC,CASSFRDRGNYGYTF
NA,TRBV2,NA,TRBJ1-1,TGTGCCAGCAAGATACTAGCCCTGAACACTGAAGCTTTCTTT,CASKILALNTEAFF
TRBD1,TRBV12-5,NA,TRBJ1-1,TGTGCTAGTGGTTTGGTCTACAGACAGGGTTGGATGAACACTGAAGCTTTCTTT,CASGLVYRQGWMNTEAFF
TRBD2,TRBV6-4,NA,TRBJ2-2,TGTGCCAGCAGTGTAACTAGCGGGAGAGGAACCGGGGAGCTGTTTTTT,CASSVTSGRGTGELFF
NA,TRBV5-1,once,TRBJ2-5,TGCGCCAGCAGCTTGGAAGGGAGAATCGAGACCCAGTACTTC,CASSLEGRIETQYF
TRBD2,TRBV4-2,once,TRBJ2-7,TGTGCCAGCAGCCAAGAAGGGGCGGGAGGCTACTCCTACGAGCAGTACTTC,CASSQEGAGGYSYEQYF
TRBD1,TRBV7-9,NA,TRBJ1-3,TGTGCCAGCAGCGATTATCCTGGGGACAGAGAAGCTGGAAACACCATATATTTT,CASSDYPGDREAGNTIYF